Listed below are T cell receptor beta chains from one sample, sequenced in a study of shared clonotypes between healthy human individuals. Only in-frame clones appear in the TCRdb table, and some are missing; sequencing was by immunoSEQ multiplex PCR. The repertoire holds about 600,000 clones, approximately 97% seen once, with 0.057% in the top ten. The material sequenced was naive CD4+ T cells sorted from blood. The receptors come from a woman aged 25 to 39 in good health. Each CDR3 is given with its conserved first and last residue.

v_gene	j_gene	CDR3aa
TRBV27	TRBJ2-6	CASSYIGRVSKLTGANVLTF
TRBV18	TRBJ2-1	CASSLRTSGNNEQFF
TRBV18	TRBJ2-6	CASSPPSGANVLTF
TRBV18	TRBJ1-4	CASSRTTTGGNEKLFF
TRBV11-2	TRBJ2-1	CASSLDLINEQFF
TRBV27	TRBJ2-7	CASSLTGGSSYEQYF
TRBV10-3	TRBJ2-3	CAISESPTGVDTQYF
TRBV6-1	TRBJ1-5	CASSGGFQPQHF
TRBV14	TRBJ1-1	CASSHWGFTEAFF
TRBV5-1	TRBJ1-2	CASSLERTGAGYTF
TRBV6-1	TRBJ2-7	CASGKFQTYEQYF
TRBV5-4	TRBJ2-7	CASSLYVLAGAHEQYF
TRBV7-8	TRBJ1-4	CASSPLGGTREKLFF
TRBV29-1	TRBJ2-3	CSAQRQTSGSPYYTDTQYF
TRBV7-9	TRBJ1-1	CASSPRQGAEAFF
TRBV6-6	TRBJ2-3	CASSAPSTDTQYF
TRBV30	TRBJ1-1	CAVEDSLNTEAFF
TRBV7-8	TRBJ1-3	CASSLAAGVAGNTIYF
TRBV7-6	TRBJ2-2	CASSRIGTENTGELFF
TRBV11-2	TRBJ2-7	CASSLDRTRYEQYF
TRBV5-1	TRBJ1-2	CASSPDLWGYTF
TRBV28	TRBJ1-4	CASTPPSPGRGEKLFF
TRBV19	TRBJ2-5	CASSPRTGEETQYF
TRBV6-5	TRBJ2-1	CASSHDRASLYEQFF
TRBV6-5	TRBJ2-7	CASSLGPGYEQYF
TRBV10-3	TRBJ2-2	CAISAGGELFF
TRBV5-1	TRBJ2-7	CASQRGQGESYEQYF
TRBV12-2	TRBJ2-2	CASRLDPGNTGELFF
TRBV6-5	TRBJ1-2	CASSTDRGSNGYTF
TRBV11-2	TRBJ1-3	CASSLVVSGNTIYF
TRBV27	TRBJ2-3	CASSNPSTADTQYF
TRBV19	TRBJ2-7	CARLGSPGRGDEQYF
TRBV6-5	TRBJ2-3	CASSYPKDSKDTQYF
TRBV5-1	TRBJ2-2	CASSWTGTNTGELFF
TRBV20-1	TRBJ1-5	CSASEGPQHF
TRBV27	TRBJ1-1	CASSLPGKGNTEAFF
TRBV4-1	TRBJ1-2	CASSQDRRDRGGYGYTF
TRBV2	TRBJ2-1	CASLLAVYNEQFF
TRBV18	TRBJ2-7	CASSLRDNEQYF
TRBV5-1	TRBJ2-5	CASSWYREGRETQYF
TRBV5-4	TRBJ2-2	CASSLPQDFTGELFF
TRBV14	TRBJ2-2	CASSQGLAGLGELFF
TRBV27	TRBJ2-7	CASSRTMTTYEQYF